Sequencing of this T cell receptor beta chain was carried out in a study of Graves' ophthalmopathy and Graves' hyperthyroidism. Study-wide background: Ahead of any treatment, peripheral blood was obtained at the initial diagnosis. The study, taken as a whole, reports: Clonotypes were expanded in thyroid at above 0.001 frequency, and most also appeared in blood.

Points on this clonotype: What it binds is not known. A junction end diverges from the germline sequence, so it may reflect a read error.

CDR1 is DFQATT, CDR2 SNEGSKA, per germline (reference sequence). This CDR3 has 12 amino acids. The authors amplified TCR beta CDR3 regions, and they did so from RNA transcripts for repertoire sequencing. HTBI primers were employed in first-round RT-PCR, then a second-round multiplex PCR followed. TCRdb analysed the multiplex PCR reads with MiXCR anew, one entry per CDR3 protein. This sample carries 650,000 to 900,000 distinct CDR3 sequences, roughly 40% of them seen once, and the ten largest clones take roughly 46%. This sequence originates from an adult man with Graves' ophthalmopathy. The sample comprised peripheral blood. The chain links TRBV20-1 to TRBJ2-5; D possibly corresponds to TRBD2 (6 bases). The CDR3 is CSASREEETQCF. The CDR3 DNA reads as TGCAGTGCTAGCAGGGAGGAGGAGACCCAGTGCTTC.